The clone carrying this T cell receptor beta chain was counted only a few times. Antigen specificity is unknown. The data belong to a study of Ad26.COV2.S vaccination and SARS-CoV-2 variants. Study-wide findings and caveats: It is possible that the TCR breadth and depth analyses underestimated the total T cell responses.

Germline lookup yields CDR1 MNHEY and CDR2 SMNVEV (reference sequence). This CDR3 has 20 amino acids. V lost 6 bases and J lost 6; bases outside the gene matches: 25. Produced via immunoSEQ multiplex PCR; TCRdb's table is partial and in-frame only. This table has around 300,000 clones, about 87% appearing once. Treatment meaning: approximately 18 received Ad26.COV2.S at low or high dose, single or two shots; 5 received placebo; per-sample allocation not given. Samples came from day 63 after the first vaccine or placebo injection. Recruitment in Boston yielded a donor of adult age, 18-55 years. Sequencing used peripheral blood, obtained in a trial of Ad26.COV2.S vaccine versus placebo. The source is a person between 18 and 65 years old who received the Ad26.COV2.S COVID-19 vaccine or a placebo. The J gene is TRBJ2-7, the V gene TRBV27; TRBD2 matches at 11 bases. This CDR3 is CASSNTPSTSGSLSRAEQYF. The CDR3 DNA follows: TGTGCCAGCAGCAATACCCCATCCACTAGCGGGAGCCTTTCGAGAGCCGAGCAGTACTTC.